The 28 T cell receptor beta chains below come from one sample, sequenced in a study of identical twins' blood T cells (dated by TCRdb to 2012 to 2014). Libraries were made using 5' RACE. TCRdb names Illumina Genome Analyzer IIx as the instrument used. TCRdb itself trimmed the public reads at Q25 with fastp, ran MiXCR and retained productive beta chains. Rows with a matching CDR3 protein are joined into one entry that keeps the most common DNA and genes. Within this sample are roughly 380,000 distinct CDR3 sequences, with under 30% of them counted one time only. The ten most abundant clones make up 5.5% to 7% of the sample. Sequenced: PBMCs. These receptors came from a woman between 18 and 55 years old in good health.

This clonotype was seen a few times. This chain uses TRBV20-1 with TRBJ2-3, with 11 bases that match TRBD2. V shed 8 bases and J 6 bases; nucleotides not matched to a gene: 7. Germline CDR1 reads DFQATT; CDR2 reads SNEGSKA (reference sequence). The length of the CDR3 is 13 residues. CDR3 in DNA: TGCAGTCAAGGTCTAGCGGGGGGTGATACGCAGTATTTT. Translation: CSQGLAGGDTQYF.

The table lists this clonotype with a few counts. The chain joins TRBV15 to TRBJ2-7; no definite D call. V gave up 1 base and J gave up 3 bases, with 10 bases separating them. The CDR3 extends over 14 amino acids. Germline V CDR1 and CDR2: LNHNV, YYDKDF (reference sequence). The CDR3 spells CATSRGTIFYEQYF. CDR3 bases: TGTGCCACCAGCAGAGGGACGATATTCTACGAGCAGTACTTC.

This clonotype was counted many times. The J gene is TRBJ1-1, the V gene TRBV28; D gene ambiguous. Trimming left V 8 bases short and J 6 bases short, with 13 bases between. The CDR3 has 12 residues. Germline V gene sequence: CDR1 MDHEN, CDR2 SYDVKM. In nucleotides, the CDR3 is TGTGCCAGCCGCACTGGGGTCCCTGAAGCTTTCTTT. Translation gives CASRTGVPEAFF.

The gene calls are TRBV20-1 and TRBJ2-1, with 13 bases identical to TRBD2. The CDR3 is 15 amino acids. Germline V gene sequence: CDR1 DFQATT, CDR2 SNEGSKA (reference sequence). J gave up 8 bases and V 5 bases, and 9 bases lay outside the gene matches. CDR3 in amino acids: CSAPRLAGGRDEQFF. The CDR3 DNA is TGCAGTGCTCCCAGACTAGCGGGGGGCCGAGATGAGCAGTTCTTC.

This clonotype was counted a few times. V usage is TRBV19 and J usage is TRBJ1-1; D call uncertain. Germline V gene data show CDR1 as LNHDA and CDR2 as SQIVND (reference sequence). The V gene lost 0 bases and the J gene lost 8 bases, with 10 bases spanning the gap. The CDR3 is 13 residues long. The CDR3 reads CASSIDRAVEAFF. The CDR3 bases are TGTGCCAGTAGTATAGATCGGGCGGTAGAAGCTTTCTTT. The entire variable domain, with the rest obtained from reference TRBV19 and TRBJ1-1, is as follows: DGGITQSPKYLFRKEGQNVTLSCEQNLNHDAMYWYRQDPGQGLRLIYYSQIVNDFQKGDIAEGYSVSREKKESFPLTVTSAQKNPTAFYLCASSIDRAVEAFFGQGTRLTVV.

This clonotype was seen many times. This chain uses TRBV29-1 with TRBJ1-1, with a tentative D call TRBD1 (5 bases). The V gene's germline CDR1 is SQVTM and CDR2 ANQGSEA. The CDR3 is 15 amino acids. Deletions cut 4 bases from V and 1 base from J, with 16 bases between. CDR3 loop: CSVGGVRDWNTEAFF. CDR3 in DNA: TGCAGCGTTGGGGGGGTCCGGGACTGGAACACTGAAGCTTTCTTT.

This chain connects TRBV29-1 to TRBJ1-1, with D possibly being TRBD1 (6 bases). Germline V CDR1 and CDR2: SQVTM, ANQGSEA. Trimming stripped 5 bases from V and 2 bases from J, with 12 bases between. CDR3 size: 13 residues. The CDR3 loop reads CSVRGHSNTEAFF. The CDR3 DNA follows: TGCAGCGTTAGGGGACATTCCAACACTGAAGCTTTCTTT. Full variable domain (missing parts from reference TRBV29-1 and TRBJ1-1): SAVISQKPSRDICQRGTSLTIQCQVDSQVTMMFWYRQQPGQSLTLIATANQGSEATYESGFVIDKFPISRPNLTFSTLTVSNMSPEDSSIYLCSVRGHSNTEAFFGQGTRLTVV.

J is TRBJ1-5 and V is TRBV2; no firm D call. Trimming stripped 7 bases from V and 0 bases from J, with 10 bases between. This CDR3 contains 14 residues. Germline V gives CDR1 SNHLY, CDR2 FYNNEI. For the CDR3, the DNA is TGTGCCAGCAAGGAGCTTTATAGCAATCAGCCCCAGCATTTT. This translates into CASKELYSNQPQHF.

The chain has TRBV7-9 and TRBJ1-1, with TRBD1 as a possible D gene (5 bases). Germline CDR1 reads SEHNR; CDR2 reads FQNEAQ (reference sequence). This CDR3 spans 15 amino acids. Deletions cut 4 bases from V and 3 bases from J, with 15 bases between. The CDR3 sequence is CASSSRLRGDTEAFF. The DNA of the CDR3 is TGTGCCAGCAGCTCCCGACTGAGGGGCGACACTGAAGCTTTCTTT.

This clonotype was found many times. The chain joins TRBV5-1 to TRBJ1-1, with D possibly matching TRBD1 (5 bases). Trimming took off 5 bases at V and 3 bases at J, with 17 bases between the two ends. This CDR3 has 15 amino acids. The germline V gene encodes CDR1 SGHRS and CDR2 YFSETQ. CDR3 coding DNA: TGCGCCAGCAGGCCCCGATACAGGAGCGACACTGAAGCTTTCTTT. This encodes CASRPRYRSDTEAFF.

The rearrangement uses TRBV12-3 or TRBV12-4 and TRBJ2-4, with D possibly TRBD2 on 6 matching bases. V was shortened by 8 bases and J by 11 bases, with 16 bases between the two germline ends. This CDR3 is built from 12 residues. The CDR3 coding sequence is TGTGCCAGCGTCGCGGGTCGCGGGGTTCAGTACTTC. Translation: CASVAGRGVQYF.

V gene TRBV7-2 combines with J gene TRBJ1-4; 8 nucleotides align to TRBD1. CDR1 is SGHTA and CDR2 is FQGNSA in the germline V gene. Trimming removed 4 bases from V and 4 bases from J; junction bases left unmatched: 8. The CDR3 is made up of 16 amino acids. In DNA, the CDR3 is TGTGCCAGCAGCTCACTGGGGACAGGCCTTAATGAAAAACTGTTTTTT. Residues: CASSSLGTGLNEKLFF.

The chain uses TRBV30 and TRBJ1-2; D not resolved. Per germline, CDR1 GTSNPN and CDR2 SVGIG (reference sequence). The CDR3 is 12 amino acids. With 4 bases removed from V and 5 bases from J, the gap between germline ends came to 11 bases. The CDR3 DNA reads TGTGCCTGGAACAAGGGCTTGTATGGCTACACCTTC. It yields the protein CAWNKGLYGYTF.

This chain uses TRBV20-1 with TRBJ1-5; D gene unclear. There are 9 residues in the CDR3. V dropped 6 bases and J dropped 7 bases, with 4 bases sitting between them. Germline V gives CDR1 DFQATT, CDR2 SNEGSKA (reference sequence). This CDR3 reads CSAGQPQHF. CDR3 in DNA: TGCAGTGCCGGCCAGCCCCAGCATTTT.

The chain employs TRBV10-3 and TRBJ1-1; perhaps TRBD1 as D (6 bases). With 3 bases removed from V and 1 base from J, the gap between germline ends came to 12 bases. Per the germline V gene, CDR1 is ENHRY and CDR2 is SYGVKD. The CDR3 extends over 15 amino acids. The CDR3 reads CAISEVQGRNTEAFF. Written as DNA, the CDR3 is TGTGCCATCAGTGAAGTTCAGGGGAGGAACACTGAAGCTTTCTTT.

J is TRBJ2-2 and V is TRBV2, with TRBD2 matching over 9 bases. V lost 5 bases and J lost 7; bases outside the gene matches: 8. Germline CDR1 SNHLY, CDR2 FYNNEI. The length of the CDR3 is 15 residues. The CDR3 DNA is TGTGCCAGCAGTCCCCTCGGACTAGCGTTCGGGGAGCTGTTTTTT. It encodes CASSPLGLAFGELFF.

This clonotype was found a few times. The chain employs TRBV7-9 and TRBJ1-1, with D possibly TRBD1 on 6 matching bases. With 1 base removed from V and 4 bases from J, the gap between germline ends came to 13 bases. Germline V lookup: CDR1 SEHNR, CDR2 FQNEAQ (reference sequence). This CDR3 is built from 15 residues. The CDR3 coding sequence is TGTGCCAGCAGCTTAGTAGGGCGGGGGCCCACTGAAGCTTTCTTT. Its translation is CASSLVGRGPTEAFF. Full variable domain (remainder filled in from reference TRBV7-9 and TRBJ1-1): DTGVSQNPRHKITKRGQNVTFRCDPISEHNRLYWYRQTLGQGPEFLTYFQNEAQLEKSRLLSDRFSAERPKGSFSTLEIQRTEQGDSAMYLCASSLVGRGPTEAFFGQGTRLTVV.

This clonotype was counted at least ten times. V and J are TRBV2 and TRBJ2-3; TRBD2 matches 7 bases. V trimming: 8 bases; J trimming: 6 bases; junction bases outside the gene matches: 8. CDR3 length: 13 amino acids. CDR1 SNHLY and CDR2 FYNNEI come from the germline V gene. CDR3 bases: TGTGCCAGCTCCTCTATAGCGGGCGATACGCAGTATTTT. Its translation: CASSSIAGDTQYF.

The chain is built from TRBV3-1 and TRBJ1-2, with 7 positions matching TRBD1. There are 13 residues in the CDR3. From germline, CDR1 is LGHDT and CDR2 YNNKEL (reference sequence). V lost 4 bases, J lost 8 bases, and 7 bases stayed unmatched. The CDR3 DNA sequence: TGTGCCAGCAGCCGCACAGGGGTAGGCGGCTACACCTTC. Its translation is CASSRTGVGGYTF.

The table lists this clonotype with many counts. The chain joins TRBV10-3 to TRBJ2-3; 9 bases align to TRBD2. CDR3 length: 17 residues. V was clipped by 3 bases and J by 1 base; unmatched bases: 8. From germline, CDR1 is ENHRY and CDR2 SYGVKD. The DNA of the CDR3 is TGTGCCATCAGTGACCAAGCGGGGGGACTCGGCACAGATACGCAGTATTTT. This encodes CAISDQAGGLGTDTQYF.

Comments on this clonotype: This sequence may be a read error, since a much larger clone differs from it by one base. This chain joins TRBV5-5 and TRBJ2-2; 8 bases are a match to TRBD1. Germline lookup yields CDR1 SGHKS and CDR2 YYEKEE (reference sequence). V was pared by 7 bases and J by 2 bases, with 13 bases of the junction left unmatched. The CDR3 contains 17 residues. The chain's CDR3 is CASGAYGQGDNTGELFF. The CDR3 region has the DNA TGTGCCAGCGGCGCATATGGACAGGGAGACAACACCGGGGAGCTGTTTTTT.

The chain combines TRBV28 with TRBJ1-5; D is ambiguous. Germline lookup yields CDR1 MDHEN and CDR2 SYDVKM. This CDR3 spans 13 amino acids. V was clipped by 6 bases and J by 9 bases, with 15 bases between them. The CDR3 reads CASSAGIRRPQHF. The CDR3 DNA reads TGTGCCAGCAGCGCAGGCATCCGCCGGCCCCAGCATTTT.

This chain links TRBV19 with TRBJ1-3; the D gene is possibly TRBD1 (5 bases). Per germline, CDR1 LNHDA and CDR2 SQIVND (reference sequence). V gave up 9 bases and J gave up 2 bases, with 11 bases separating them. The CDR3 loop spans 13 amino acids. CDR3 in amino acids: CASQQEAGNTIYF. In DNA, the CDR3 is TGTGCCAGCCAACAGGAAGCTGGAAACACCATATATTTT.

Comments on this clonotype: One end of the junction is discordant with germline, which a read error may explain. The gene calls are TRBV20-1 and TRBJ2-1; TRBD1 matches at 11 bases. The CDR3 contains 10 residues. The germline gives CDR1 DFQATT, CDR2 SNEGSKA (reference sequence). The CDR3 DNA follows: TGCAGTGCCGGGACAGGGGGGCAGGTCTTC. It yields the protein CSAGTGGQVF.

The chain has TRBV7-9 and TRBJ1-1; tentatively, D is TRBD1 (5 bases). This CDR3 has 15 amino acids. CDR1 is SEHNR and CDR2 is FQNEAQ in the germline V gene (reference sequence). V was trimmed by 2 bases and J by 1 base, leaving 11 bases between them. The CDR3, as DNA: TGTGCCAGCAGCTTAAAACAGGCCGGGAACACTGAAGCTTTCTTT. As protein: CASSLKQAGNTEAFF.

J is TRBJ1-1 and V is TRBV12-3 or TRBV12-4, with D unresolved. V was clipped by 6 bases and J by 7 bases, with 18 bases between them. The CDR3 loop spans 14 amino acids. CDR3 in amino acids: CASSPDGVIDEAFF. The CDR3, as DNA: TGTGCCAGCAGCCCTGACGGGGTGATAGATGAAGCTTTCTTT.

J is TRBJ2-3 and V is TRBV6-5; D ambiguous. Trimming left V 3 bases short and J 2 bases short, with 15 bases between. CDR1 MNHEY and CDR2 SVGAGI come from the germline V gene. The CDR3 sequence is 16 residues long. The CDR3 loop reads CASSYRIGPDTDTQYF. The CDR3 DNA is TGTGCCAGCAGTTATAGAATCGGGCCGGACACAGATACGCAGTATTTT.

This chain links TRBV7-9 with TRBJ1-1; no clear D gene. V lost 9 bases and J lost 7, with 15 bases in between. CDR3 length equals 12 residues. Germline V CDR1 and CDR2: SEHNR, FQNEAQ (reference sequence). CDR3 bases: TGTGCCAGTCGCCAGGAAGAGGGTGAAGCTTTCTTT. It translates to CASRQEEGEAFF.